This record looks at one TCR beta chain sequence and its context. Per the study methods: Scientists estimated how many nucleated cells there were by amplifying reference gene primers. Assay: immunoSEQ multiplex PCR; the TCRdb copy retains only in-frame clones and omits some. That table supplies the V and J calls and clone size; D and trimming were determined from the DNA. The table includes 270,000 or so clones, about 89% detected once. This record belongs to a study of blood T cell repertoires in COVID-19. Study summary: Samples of COVID-19 (acute and convalescent) were obtained from the United States, Italy and Spain. PBMCs, B-cell-depleted T cells, or T cells provided the cDNA or gDNA that made up the material.

The germline V gene encodes CDR1 MNHEY and CDR2 SMNVEV (reference sequence). J lost 7 bases, V lost 3 bases, and 8 bases had no gene match. This CDR3 has 15 amino acids. The chain joins TRBV27 to TRBJ1-5; TRBD1 agrees at 8 bases. Sequenced sample: peripheral blood. The receptor comes from a man in his forties with active or convalescent COVID-19. DNA of the CDR3: TGTGCCAGCAGTTTCTCCGGACAGGGAAGGCAGCCCCAGCATTTT. Translated: CASSFSGQGRQPQHF.